The entry below describes one T cell receptor (beta chain). What it binds is unknown. This specimen comes from a study of shared clonotypes between healthy human individuals. The overall study: Donors had three CD4 naive, three CD4 memory, two CD8 naive and one CD8 memory plate apiece.

Study-level results: Naive subsets tended to show greater estimated richness than memory subsets. Roughly 5% of naive CD4 clonotypes were shared across a few donors.

There are 16 residues in the CDR3. Some clones are missing from TCRdb's copy, which holds only in-frame ones; the method was immunoSEQ multiplex PCR. The repertoire has about 2.4 million clones, more than 90% of them found once; the top ten carry 0.13% to 0.15%. This sequence was found in a man aged 18-30 years in good health. Sequencing was performed on naive CD4+ T cells sorted from blood. Stated subset: CD45RA+ positively selected. The chain carries TRBV12-2 and TRBJ2-5; the table's D call, TRBD1, has no DNA check behind it. TRBV12-2 is a pseudogene segment. In DNA, the CDR3 is TGTGCAAGTCGCTTATTGGGGCGGCCGGTCCAAGAGACCCAGTACTTC. Its protein is CASRLLGRPVQETQYF.